This TCR beta chain was identified during a study of radiotherapy plus CTLA-4 blockade in lung cancer. V lost 4 bases and J lost 4, with 7 bases in between. This CDR3 has 12 residues. In germline, CDR1 is MDHEN, CDR2 SYDVKM. The assay was immunoSEQ multiplex PCR, and TCRdb's table has in-frame clones only and misses some. This sample carries about 45,000 clones, roughly 76% of them seen once, and the ten largest clones take about 3.8%. The sample in question was peripheral blood, obtained from a patient treated with radiotherapy plus ipilimumab. The chain uses TRBV28 and TRBJ1-2; D is ambiguous. The TCR was taken from a human donor with non-small cell lung cancer who had a complete response to radiotherapy plus ipilimumab. Here the CDR3 DNA reads TGTGCCAGCAGTTCCCCGGGCTATGGCTACACCTTC. Translated, it gives CASSSPGYGYTF.